The clone carrying this T cell receptor (beta chain) came up once. Its antigen is unknown. This may arise from a read error, as a much more abundant clone is one base away. Prepared libraries of TCR beta cDNA carried unique molecular identifiers. TCRdb re-called the PCR reads with MiXCR, one entry per CDR3 protein. In the table there are around 200,000 distinct CDR3 sequences, about 30% of which are singletons. This CDR3 spans 17 amino acids. Trimming removed 0 bases from V and 5 bases from J; junction bases left unmatched: 12. The germline CDR1 and CDR2 sequences are MNHEY and SVGEGT. This sample was included in a study of post-analysis software for immune sequencing data. About the research overall: Relapsing-remitting, secondary progressive and progressive-relapsing forms made up the multiple sclerosis disease courses. General observations from the study: TRBV segments more frequent in patients than in controls numbered roughly 5 and included TRBV5-6, TRBV5-1 and TRBV20-1. The study found significantly lower normalized Chao1 diversity in multiple sclerosis patients than in controls.

The material sequenced was blood. This TCR derives from a girl under 18 with multiple sclerosis. The chain is built from TRBV6-2 or TRBV6-3 and TRBJ2-5; 7 nucleotides line up with TRBD1. The CDR3 bases are TGTGCCAGCAGTTACTCGAGAAAGACAGGGATCTGTGAGACCCAGTACTTC. Translating it yields CASSYSRKTGICETQYF.